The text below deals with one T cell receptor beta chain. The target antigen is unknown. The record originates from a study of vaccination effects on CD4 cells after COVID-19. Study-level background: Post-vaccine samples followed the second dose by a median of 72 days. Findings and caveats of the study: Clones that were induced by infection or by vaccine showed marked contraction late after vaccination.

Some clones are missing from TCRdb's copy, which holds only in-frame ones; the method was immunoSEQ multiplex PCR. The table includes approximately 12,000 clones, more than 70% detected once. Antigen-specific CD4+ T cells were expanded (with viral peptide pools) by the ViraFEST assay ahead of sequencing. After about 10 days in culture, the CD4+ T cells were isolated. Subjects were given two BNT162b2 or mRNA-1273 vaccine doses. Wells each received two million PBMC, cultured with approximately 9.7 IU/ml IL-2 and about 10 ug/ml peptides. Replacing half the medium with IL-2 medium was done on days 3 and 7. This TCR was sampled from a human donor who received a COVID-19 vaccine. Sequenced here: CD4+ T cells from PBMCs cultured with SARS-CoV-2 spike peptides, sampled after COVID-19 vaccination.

The CDR3 DNA reads as TGTGCCAGCAGTTTTGGGGGCAGGGGGGAACAGTACTTC. This gives the protein CASSFGGRGEQYF. The chain links TRBV28 to TRBJ2-7; maybe TRBD1 (7 bases). There are 13 residues in the CDR3. CDR1 MDHEN and CDR2 SYDVKM come from the germline V gene. V was trimmed by 3 bases and J by 10 bases, leaving 16 bases between them.